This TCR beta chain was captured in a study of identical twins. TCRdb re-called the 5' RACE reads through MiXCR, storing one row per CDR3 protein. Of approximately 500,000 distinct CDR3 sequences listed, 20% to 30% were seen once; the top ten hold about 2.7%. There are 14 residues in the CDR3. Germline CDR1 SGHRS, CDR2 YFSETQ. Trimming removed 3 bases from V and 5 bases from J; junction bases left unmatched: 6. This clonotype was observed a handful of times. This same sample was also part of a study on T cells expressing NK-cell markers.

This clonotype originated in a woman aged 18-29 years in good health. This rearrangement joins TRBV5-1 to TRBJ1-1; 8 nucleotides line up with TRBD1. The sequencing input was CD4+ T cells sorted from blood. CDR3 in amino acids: CASSSGTGGTEAFF. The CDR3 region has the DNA TGCGCCAGCAGCTCCGGGACAGGTGGGACTGAAGCTTTCTTT.